This T cell receptor (beta chain) appears in the sequencing data of a study of T cell responses to AZD1222 COVID-19 vaccine (dated by TCRdb to the early 2020s). Study-level background: AZD1222 recipients whose second dose came at about 4 weeks and those whose second dose came at about 12 weeks were combined into one group, since spike-specific TCR depth and breadth did not differ between the two schedules. A total of 230 to 250 trial participants underwent TCR sequencing, of whom 207 had received two doses of AZD1222 and approximately 25 had received two doses of the MenACWY control vaccine. Trial participants were enrolled by age into subgroups of 18-55, 56-69 and 70-plus years, and around 140, 26 and 57 TCR-sequenced participants, respectively, were included in these subgroups. The paper as a whole reports these results and caveats: After two AZD1222 doses, both the breadth and the depth of spike-specific TCRs were significantly higher than at day 0 and than in MenACWY recipients. Participants were mostly white British and included more females than males, and it was suggested by the authors that clonal diversity may have been underestimated. CD4 TCRs associated with the vaccine covered the entire spike protein, and the dominant responses were in regions 160-218 and 743-854. In the small 56-69-year group, the increase in depth fell short of significance, most likely because of low power. Epitopes outside the regions mutated in the B.1.351 and B.1.1.7 variants were reportedly recognized by nearly half of the unique spike-specific TCRs. No day 14 peak-response samples were available, so repertoires were characterized only after the peak T cell response. Conclusions about previously exposed vaccinees were limited because only a handful of AZD1222 recipients were SARS-CoV-2 seropositive at baseline.

The time point label corresponds to: baseline before first vaccination. Vaccinee samples came from UK trials COV001 and COV002, including a single-blind randomized controlled phase 2/3 trial of AZD1222 (ChAdOx1 nCoV-19) in healthy adults. For TCRbeta chain sequencing, PBMC samples from trial participants were taken at day 0 and at day 28 after the second dose. V is cut by 4 bases and J by 7 bases, and the space between the germline ends is 21 bases. From the cysteine through the phenylalanine, the CDR3 covers 15 amino acids. The kept DNA is CDR3 alone, 45 bases in frame from the first base. For CDR1 and CDR2, the germline V gene lists SGHRS and YFSETQ. Comment on this clone: Its antigen remains undetermined. The sample holds no much larger clone one base away, and base qualities are not on file.

The CDR3 regions of human TCRbeta chains were analyzed by immunosequencing. On the study's bioinformatics: TCRs in the repertoires were compared against a reference library of SARS-CoV-2-specific TCRs that had been generated with the MIRA antigen-specificity platform. Breadth meant the fraction of unique TCRs that were SARS-CoV-2-associated, whereas depth meant the fraction of total T cells that were SARS-CoV-2-associated. Each spike-specific TCR was assigned to its reactive spike region and to a CD4 or CD8 class using the MIRA data. Log10-transformed breadth and depth values were compared by one-way ANOVA with Sidak's multiple comparisons tests. TCRdb carries this immuneACCESS record with in-frame sequences only. Its versions omit some clonotypes, under half of them owing to an unresolved V gene in the studies checked, with the rest unexplained. The V and J calls and the clone size are those of that table, but D and trimming were determined from the DNA. Present in this sample are over 110,000 clones, around 90% of which were seen just once. The ten biggest clones cover around 5% of the sample.

The TCR originated in an adult in good health. The sequences come from peripheral blood, collected on day 0 of AZD1222 vaccination. The receptor chain draws on TRBV5-1 and TRBJ2-7, with the D call tentatively TRBD1 or TRBD2, each fitting 6 bases. CDR3 region: CASSGGQGPISEQYF. The nucleotide sequence reads TGCGCCAGCAGCGGGGGGCAGGGCCCTATATCGGAGCAGTACTTC.